This passage covers 8 T cell receptor beta chains from one sample sequenced in a study of CD8 T cells in ankylosing spondylitis. TCRdb redid the calling of the 5' RACE reads with MiXCR, one entry per CDR3 protein. Of around 480,000 distinct CDR3 sequences in the sample, more than 15% were seen once. Overall study results and limits: Typical of ankylosing spondylitis blood, it appeared, was a TCR beta motif of eight highly homologous variants.

The antigens of these receptors remain unknown. Sequenced: blood, either unsorted or a sorted T cell fraction (not recorded which). The receptors were gathered from a male donor with ankylosing spondylitis.

In this sample, this clonotype turned up a few times. The chain carries TRBV6-1 and TRBJ1-1; a weak D match, TRBD1 (6 bases). The germline V gene encodes CDR1 MNHNS and CDR2 SASEGT. The CDR3 extends over 15 amino acids. Trimming removed 6 bases at V and 1 base at J, with 15 bases between. CDR3 DNA: TGTGCCAGCAGATCGGGGGCGGGCGGGAACACTGAAGCTTTCTTT. Amino acids: CASRSGAGGNTEAFF.

This clonotype was observed a few times. This rearrangement joins TRBV20-1 to TRBJ2-7; D may be TRBD2 (6 bases). Germline values: CDR1 DFQATT, CDR2 SNEGSKA (reference sequence). CDR3 length: 12 amino acids. The ends were cut back, 3 bases at V and 5 bases at J, with 11 bases in the middle. CDR3 residues: CSASGSLNEQYF. In DNA, the CDR3 is TGCAGTGCTAGCGGGAGTCTCAACGAGCAGTACTTC.

This clonotype occurred a few times. The J gene is TRBJ2-1, the V gene TRBV11-2; 9 bases are a match to TRBD2. This CDR3 is 16 amino acids long. V lost 6 bases and J lost 9; bases outside the gene matches: 15. In germline, CDR1 is SGHAT, CDR2 FQNNGV. CDR3 coding DNA: TGTGCCAGCAGTCCTAGGGCTAGCGGGATACTTCCTGAGCAGTTCTTC. Its protein product is CASSPRASGILPEQFF.

There are a few counts of this clonotype. The chain employs TRBV7-8 and TRBJ2-7; D is ambiguous. From germline, CDR1 is SGHVS and CDR2 FQNEAQ. The CDR3 runs 15 residues. V lost 0 bases to trimming and J lost 4 bases, with 13 bases between them. The CDR3: CASSLALLDIYEQYF. The CDR3 nucleotides read TGTGCCAGCAGCTTAGCCCTACTTGACATATACGAGCAGTACTTC.

This clonotype was counted a few times. V usage is TRBV12-3 or TRBV12-4 and J usage is TRBJ2-2; D might be TRBD2 (6 bases). V shed 6 bases and J shed 5 bases, with 13 bases lying between them. The CDR3 loop spans 14 amino acids. Here the CDR3 DNA reads TGTGCCAGCAGAGCTGGACTAACGACCGGGGAGCTGTTTTTT. It is translated as CASRAGLTTGELFF.

The chain employs TRBV20-1 and TRBJ1-1, with D perhaps TRBD1 (6 bases). Germline V gives CDR1 DFQATT, CDR2 SNEGSKA (reference sequence). V shed 7 bases and J shed 8 bases, with 20 bases lying between them. The CDR3 runs to 13 residues. This chain's CDR3 is CSVAGGPGTEAFF. The CDR3 DNA follows: TGCAGTGTCGCCGGGGGACCTGGGACAGAAGCTTTCTTT.

The chain couples TRBV3-1 to TRBJ1-2; no firm D call. The germline CDR1 and CDR2 sequences are LGHDT and YNNKEL (reference sequence). The CDR3 extends over 13 amino acids. V lost 1 base and J 8 bases, leaving 11 bases between the germline ends. Written as DNA, the CDR3 is TGTGCCAGCAGCCAAGGAAATCATCAAGGCTACACCTTC. Translation: CASSQGNHQGYTF.

The chain uses TRBV20-1 and TRBJ2-3, with D unresolved. Germline V gene data show CDR1 as DFQATT and CDR2 as SNEGSKA (reference sequence). V was cut by 0 bases and J by 6 bases, with 13 bases left in between. CDR3 length equals 14 residues. CDR3 sequence: CSARDRAPGDTQYF. CDR3 nucleotide sequence: TGCAGTGCTAGAGATAGGGCCCCTGGGGATACGCAGTATTTT.